What follows are 19 T cell receptor beta chains derived from one specimen sequenced in a study of cytomegalovirus exposure and HLA in healthy donors. Both 60 Vbeta primers and 13 Jbeta primers went into the PCR. Profiling relied on immunoSEQ multiplex PCR, and the TCRdb table lists in-frame clones only, not all of them. The sample carries 90,000 to 150,000 clones, roughly four fifths recorded once. The material sequenced was PBMCs. Receptors were obtained from a woman in her 30s in good health and CMV-seropositive.

The chain combines TRBV7-2 with TRBJ1-4, with a tentative D call TRBD1 (5 bases). CDR1 and CDR2 (germline): SGHTA, FQGNSA. The CDR3 runs 13 residues. V gave up 0 bases and J gave up 15 bases, with 14 bases separating them. This CDR3 reads CASSLARGEFLFF. In DNA form, the CDR3 reads TGTGCCAGCAGCTTAGCTCGGGGGGAATTCTTGTTTTTT.

The chain carries TRBV27 and TRBJ1-5; D gene uncertain. The V end lost 5 bases, the J end lost 4 bases, and 12 bases lay between the germline ends. CDR3 length equals 14 residues. Germline V gene data show CDR1 as MNHEY and CDR2 as SMNVEV (reference sequence). CDR3 loop: CASSLTGINQPQHF. CDR3 DNA: TGTGCCAGCAGTCTGACGGGAATTAATCAGCCCCAGCATTTT.

The chain recombines TRBV4-3 with TRBJ1-6, with 9 bases that match TRBD1. V dropped 5 bases and J dropped 6; count of bases not matched to a gene: 8. CDR1 and CDR2 from the germline V gene are LGHNA and YSLEER. The CDR3 runs to 16 residues. CDR3 nucleotides: TGCGCCAGCAGCTACCGGACAGGGGACGGTAATTCACCCCTCCACTTT. Its protein is CASSYRTGDGNSPLHF.

This rearrangement joins TRBV7-6 to TRBJ1-5; the D is unclear. The CDR3 extends over 15 amino acids. Per the germline V gene, CDR1 is SGHVS and CDR2 is FNYEAQ. V was pared by 2 bases and J by 2 bases, with 10 bases between. CDR3 DNA sequence: TGTGCCAGCAGCTTAACGTACGGTGGCAATCAGCCCCAGCATTTT. Translating gives CASSLTYGGNQPQHF.

The chain couples TRBV14 to TRBJ2-2; TRBD1 might be the D (6 bases). CDR1 is SGHDN and CDR2 is FVKESK in the germline V gene. The CDR3 covers 14 residues. Trimming shortened V by 1 base and J by 6 bases, and 9 bases separated the two germline ends. Here the CDR3 DNA reads TGTGCCAGCAGCCAAGGACAGGTGGCCGGGGAGCTGTTTTTT. Translating it yields CASSQGQVAGELFF.

Only one count was recorded for this clone. The J gene is TRBJ2-7, the V gene TRBV15, with TRBD2 as a possible D gene (5 bases). Looked up from germline, CDR1 is LNHNV and CDR2 is YYDKDF (reference sequence). The germline V and J ends were trimmed by 6 bases and 0 bases, with 12 bases remaining between them. The CDR3 sequence is 14 residues long. The CDR3 loop is CATSSFGDSYEQYF. The DNA of the CDR3 is TGTGCCACCAGTAGCTTCGGGGACTCCTACGAGCAGTACTTC.

The rearrangement uses TRBV4-2 and TRBJ1-6; the D gene is possibly TRBD1 (5 bases). CDR3 size: 16 residues. CDR1 is LGHNA, CDR2 YNFKEQ, per germline. Trimming cost V 3 bases and J 0 bases, with 9 bases left between them. The CDR3 DNA sequence: TGTGCCAGCAGCCAGACAGCTAGCTCCTATAATTCACCCCTCCACTTT. It codes for CASSQTASSYNSPLHF.

The chain links TRBV7-9 to TRBJ2-7, with 8 bases aligning to TRBD1. Germline-derived CDR1 and CDR2 are SEHNR and FQNEAQ (reference sequence). The CDR3 length is 14 residues. V shed 2 bases, J shed 3 bases, and the junction held 3 bases outside the gene matches. Written as DNA, the CDR3 is TGTGCCAGCAGCTTACCCGGGACAGGCTACGAGCAGTACTTC. As protein: CASSLPGTGYEQYF.

This clone has more than one count but fewer than ten. The rearrangement uses TRBV7-7 and TRBJ2-3; 9 positions agree with TRBD2. CDR3 size: 15 residues. Germline V lookup: CDR1 SSHAT, CDR2 FNYEAQ (reference sequence). Trimming took 5 bases from V and 6 from J; bases not matched to a gene: 9. The CDR3, as DNA: TGTGCCAGCAGCCCCGGGCGGGGGGGCATCGATACGCAGTATTTT. This codes for CASSPGRGGIDTQYF.

The table lists this clone with a count of one. V usage is TRBV19 and J usage is TRBJ2-1; 7 bases agree with TRBD1. From germline, CDR1 is LNHDA and CDR2 SQIVND (reference sequence). The trim removed 5 bases at V and 4 bases at J, leaving 8 bases unmatched. The CDR3 length is 15 residues. DNA of the CDR3: TGTGCCAGTAGTTTCGACAGGGTTGATTACAATGAGCAGTTCTTC. Encoded protein: CASSFDRVDYNEQFF. Supplemented by reference TRBV19 and TRBJ2-1, the full variable domain reads DGGITQSPKYLFRKEGQNVTLSCEQNLNHDAMYWYRQDPGQGLRLIYYSQIVNDFQKGDIAEGYSVSREKKESFPLTVTSAQKNPTAFYLCASSFDRVDYNEQFFGPGTRLTVL.

The chain employs TRBV5-1 and TRBJ2-1; no clear D. The germline V gene has CDR1 SGHRS and CDR2 YFSETQ. The CDR3 totals 15 residues. Between the trimmed V and J ends, which lost 4 bases and 5 bases, there was a span of 16 bases. The CDR3 region is CASSQIETPHNEQFF. The CDR3 DNA reads as TGCGCCAGCAGCCAAATAGAGACTCCCCACAATGAGCAGTTCTTC.

The V gene is TRBV13, the J gene TRBJ2-5, with 12 nucleotides matching TRBD2. In germline, CDR1 is PRHDT, CDR2 FYEKMQ (reference sequence). J was trimmed by 2 bases and V by 5 bases; bases with no gene match: 6. The length of the CDR3 is 16 residues. The CDR3 bases are TGTGCCAGCAGCCGACGACTAGCGGGGGAACAAGAGACCCAGTACTTC. It translates to CASSRRLAGEQETQYF.

This clone occurred once. The chain couples TRBV19 to TRBJ1-2; D is uncertain. Per the germline V gene, CDR1 is LNHDA and CDR2 is SQIVND (reference sequence). The CDR3 extends over 11 amino acids. V lost 6 bases to trimming and J lost 4 bases, with 6 bases between them. The CDR3 region is CASSSLYGYTF. The CDR3 DNA sequence: TGTGCCAGTAGCAGTCTCTATGGCTACACCTTC.

This clone was seen a single time. CDR3 DNA: TGTGCCAGCAGCCCCGGTTCAGGGGAAGTGGAGACCCAGTACTTC. This codes for CASSPGSGEVETQYF. The chain recombines TRBV9 with TRBJ2-5; D might be TRBD1 (6 bases). Germline loops: CDR1 SGDLS, CDR2 YYNGEE. The CDR3 contains 15 residues. The V end lost 4 bases, the J end lost 5 bases, and 18 bases lay between the germline ends. The variable domain in full, completed from reference TRBV9 and TRBJ2-5, reads DSGVTQTPKHLITATGQRVTLRCSPRSGDLSVYWYQQSLDQGLQFLIQYYNGEERAKGNILERFSAQQFPDLHSELNLSSLELGDSALYFCASSPGSGEVETQYFGPGTRLLVL.

The chain uses TRBV14 and TRBJ1-1; unclear D gene. Germline V lookup: CDR1 SGHDN, CDR2 FVKESK. There are 17 residues in the CDR3. With 0 bases removed from V and 0 bases from J, the gap between germline ends came to 14 bases. Written as DNA, the CDR3 is TGTGCCAGCAGCCAAGATCTTAGCTATACCATGAACACTGAAGCTTTCTTT. Protein sequence: CASSQDLSYTMNTEAFF.

The chain couples TRBV27 to TRBJ1-5; TRBD1 is a possible D gene (6 bases). The CDR3 has 16 residues. The V end lost 0 bases, the J end lost 6 bases, and 15 bases lay between the germline ends. Per the germline V gene, CDR1 is MNHEY and CDR2 is SMNVEV (reference sequence). DNA for the CDR3: TGTGCCAGCAGTTTATCGTGGGGGCCCTCGGGTCAGCCCCAGCATTTT. Protein product: CASSLSWGPSGQPQHF.

The J gene is TRBJ1-6, the V gene TRBV11-1, with TRBD1 matching over 8 bases. J lost 8 bases, V lost 5 bases, and 5 bases had no gene match. Germline lookup yields CDR1 SGHAT and CDR2 FQDESV (reference sequence). This CDR3 region has 14 residues. DNA for the CDR3: TGTGCCAGCAGCCCGGGACAGGTCTATTCACCCCTCCACTTT. Protein product: CASSPGQVYSPLHF.

This clone was counted once. The V call is TRBV6-1, the J call TRBJ1-5; D remains unclear. Trimming left V 4 bases short and J 0 bases short, with 16 bases between. This CDR3 region has 17 residues. CDR1 and CDR2 from the germline V gene are MNHNS and SASEGT. CDR3 coding DNA: TGTGCCAGCAGTGCCAAAAGGGAGGTTTATAGCAATCAGCCCCAGCATTTT. Its translation: CASSAKREVYSNQPQHF.

This chain uses TRBV7-8 with TRBJ2-5, with unresolved D. V dropped 4 bases and J dropped 5 bases, with 8 bases sitting between them. Germline assignment: CDR1 SGHVS and CDR2 FQNEAQ. The CDR3 length is 12 residues. CDR3 sequence (DNA): TGTGCCAGCAGCTCGGGTGGGGAGACCCAGTACTTC. It encodes CASSSGGETQYF.